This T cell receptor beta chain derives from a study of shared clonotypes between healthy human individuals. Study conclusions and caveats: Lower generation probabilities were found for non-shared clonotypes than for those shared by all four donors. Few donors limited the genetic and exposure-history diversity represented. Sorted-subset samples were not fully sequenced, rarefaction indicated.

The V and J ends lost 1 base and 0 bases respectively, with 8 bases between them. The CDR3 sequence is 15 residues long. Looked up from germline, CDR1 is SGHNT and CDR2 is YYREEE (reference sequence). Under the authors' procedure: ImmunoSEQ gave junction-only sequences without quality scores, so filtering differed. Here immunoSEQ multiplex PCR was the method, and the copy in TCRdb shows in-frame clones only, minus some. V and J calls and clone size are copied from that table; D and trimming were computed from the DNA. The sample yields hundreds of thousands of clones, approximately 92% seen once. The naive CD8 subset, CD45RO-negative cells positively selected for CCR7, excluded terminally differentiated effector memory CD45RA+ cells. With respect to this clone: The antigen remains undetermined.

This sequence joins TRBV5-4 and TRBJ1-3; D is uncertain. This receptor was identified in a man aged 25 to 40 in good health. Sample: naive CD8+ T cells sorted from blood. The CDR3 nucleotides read TGTGCCAGCAGCTTGAGGGCAACCTCTGGAAACACCATATATTTT. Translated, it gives CASSLRATSGNTIYF.